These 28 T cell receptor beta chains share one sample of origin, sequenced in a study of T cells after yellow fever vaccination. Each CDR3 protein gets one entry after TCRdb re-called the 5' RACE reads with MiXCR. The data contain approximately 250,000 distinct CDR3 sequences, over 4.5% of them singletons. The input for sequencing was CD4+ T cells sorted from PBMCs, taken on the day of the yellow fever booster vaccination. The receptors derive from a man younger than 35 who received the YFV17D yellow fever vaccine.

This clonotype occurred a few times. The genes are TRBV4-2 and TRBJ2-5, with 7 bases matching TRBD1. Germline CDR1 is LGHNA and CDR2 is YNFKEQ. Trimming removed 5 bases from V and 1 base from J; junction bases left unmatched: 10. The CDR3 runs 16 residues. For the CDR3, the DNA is TGTGCCAGCAGCTCCCTTGGGGACAGCATCCAAGAGACCCAGTACTTC. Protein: CASSSLGDSIQETQYF.

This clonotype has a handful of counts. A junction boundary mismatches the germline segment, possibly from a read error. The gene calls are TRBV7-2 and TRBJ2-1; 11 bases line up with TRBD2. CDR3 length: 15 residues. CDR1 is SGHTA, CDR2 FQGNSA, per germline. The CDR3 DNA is TGTGCCAGCAGCTTAACTAGCGGGGGTTGGGTTGAGCGGTTCTTC. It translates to CASSLTSGGWVERFF.

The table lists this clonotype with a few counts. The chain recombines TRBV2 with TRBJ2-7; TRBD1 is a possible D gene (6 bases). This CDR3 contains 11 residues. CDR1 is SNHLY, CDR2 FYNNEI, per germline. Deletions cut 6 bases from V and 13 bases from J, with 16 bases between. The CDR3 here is CASSRGAGAYV. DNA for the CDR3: TGTGCCAGCAGCCGTGGGGCAGGGGCTTACGTC.

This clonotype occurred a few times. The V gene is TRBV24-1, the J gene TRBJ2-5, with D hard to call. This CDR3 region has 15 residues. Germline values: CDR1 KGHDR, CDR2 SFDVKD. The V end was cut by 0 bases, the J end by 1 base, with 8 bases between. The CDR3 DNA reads TGTGCCACCAGTGATTTGAGCTCCTCCCAAGAGACCCAGTACTTC. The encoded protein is CATSDLSSSQETQYF.

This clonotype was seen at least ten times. CDR3 amino acids: CASSLLHQETQYF. Written as DNA, the CDR3 is TGTGCCAGCAGTTTATTACACCAAGAGACCCAGTACTTC. This chain links TRBV28 with TRBJ2-5; no firm D call. There are 13 residues in the CDR3. Trimming removed 1 base from V and 0 bases from J, with 3 bases in between. In germline, CDR1 is MDHEN, CDR2 SYDVKM.

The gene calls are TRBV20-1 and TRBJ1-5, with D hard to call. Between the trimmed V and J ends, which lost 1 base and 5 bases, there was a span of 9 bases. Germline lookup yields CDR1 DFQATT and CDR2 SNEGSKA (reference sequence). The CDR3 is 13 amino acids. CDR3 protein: CSARVSGDQPQHF. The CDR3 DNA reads TGCAGTGCTAGAGTTTCCGGGGATCAGCCCCAGCATTTT.

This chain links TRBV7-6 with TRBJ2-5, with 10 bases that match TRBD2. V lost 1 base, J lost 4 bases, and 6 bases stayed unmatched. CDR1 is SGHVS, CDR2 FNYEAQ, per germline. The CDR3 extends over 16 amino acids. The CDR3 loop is CASSLVGSGGSETQYF. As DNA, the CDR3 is TGTGCCAGCAGCTTAGTTGGTAGCGGGGGGTCAGAGACCCAGTACTTC.

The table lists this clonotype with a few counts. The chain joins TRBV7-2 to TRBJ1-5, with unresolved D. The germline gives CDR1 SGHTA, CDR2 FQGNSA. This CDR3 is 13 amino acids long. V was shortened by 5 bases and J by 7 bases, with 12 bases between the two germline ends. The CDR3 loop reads CASSLGVYQPQHF. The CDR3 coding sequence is TGTGCCAGCAGCCTTGGGGTGTACCAGCCCCAGCATTTT.

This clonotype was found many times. The chain's CDR3 is CASSPMGYQETQYF. DNA of the CDR3: TGTGCCAGCTCACCAATGGGTTACCAAGAGACCCAGTACTTC. The chain employs TRBV18 and TRBJ2-5; unclear D gene. V lost 2 bases and J 0 bases, leaving 7 bases between the germline ends. The germline V gene encodes CDR1 KGHSH and CDR2 LQKENI. This CDR3 spans 14 amino acids.

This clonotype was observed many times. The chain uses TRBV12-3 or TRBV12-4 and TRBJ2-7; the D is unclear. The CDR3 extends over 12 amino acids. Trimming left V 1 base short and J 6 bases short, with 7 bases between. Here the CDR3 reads CASSLVGLEQYF. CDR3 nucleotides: TGTGCCAGCAGTTTAGTAGGGCTCGAGCAGTACTTC.

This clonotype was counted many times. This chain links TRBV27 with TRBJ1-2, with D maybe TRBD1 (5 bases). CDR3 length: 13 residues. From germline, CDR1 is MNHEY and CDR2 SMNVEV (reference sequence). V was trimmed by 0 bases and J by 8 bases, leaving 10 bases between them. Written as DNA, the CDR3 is TGTGCCAGCAGTTTATCGGCAGGGCAGGGCTACACCTTC. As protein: CASSLSAGQGYTF.

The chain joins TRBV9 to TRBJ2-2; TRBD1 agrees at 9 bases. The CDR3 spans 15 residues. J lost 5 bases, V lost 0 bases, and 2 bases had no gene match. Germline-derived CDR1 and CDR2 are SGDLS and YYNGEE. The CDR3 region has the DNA TGTGCCAGCAGCGTAGTAGGGACAGGGACCGGGGAGCTGTTTTTT. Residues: CASSVVGTGTGELFF.

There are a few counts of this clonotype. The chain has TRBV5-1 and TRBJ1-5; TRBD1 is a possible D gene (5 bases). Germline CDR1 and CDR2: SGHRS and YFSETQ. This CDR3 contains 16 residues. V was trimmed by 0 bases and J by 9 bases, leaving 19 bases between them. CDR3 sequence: CASSLGDRDANGPQHF. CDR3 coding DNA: TGCGCCAGCAGCTTGGGGGACCGGGACGCAAATGGGCCCCAGCATTTT. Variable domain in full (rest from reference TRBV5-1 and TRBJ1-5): KAGVTQTPRYLIKTRGQQVTLSCSPISGHRSVSWYQQTPGQGLQFLFEYFSETQRNKGNFPGRFSGRQFSNSRSEMNVSTLELGDSALYLCASSLGDRDANGPQHFGDGTRLSIL.

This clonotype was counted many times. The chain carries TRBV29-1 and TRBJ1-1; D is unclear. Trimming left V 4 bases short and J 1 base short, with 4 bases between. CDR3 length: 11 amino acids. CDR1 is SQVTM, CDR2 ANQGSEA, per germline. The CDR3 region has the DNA TGCAGCGTTGCAGAGAACACTGAAGCTTTCTTT. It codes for CSVAENTEAFF.

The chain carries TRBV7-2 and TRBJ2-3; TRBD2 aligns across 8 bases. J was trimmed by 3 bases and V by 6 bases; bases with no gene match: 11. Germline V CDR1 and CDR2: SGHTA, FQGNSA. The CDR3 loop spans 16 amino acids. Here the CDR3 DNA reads TGTGCCAGCAGTCTCGGGGGGGCCGTCAGTACAGATACGCAGTATTTT. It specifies CASSLGGAVSTDTQYF.

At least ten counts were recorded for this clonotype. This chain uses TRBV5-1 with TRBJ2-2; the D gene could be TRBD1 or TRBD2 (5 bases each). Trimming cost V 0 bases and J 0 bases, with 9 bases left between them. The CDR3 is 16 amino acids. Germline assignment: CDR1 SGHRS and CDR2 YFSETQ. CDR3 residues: CASSLGRGANTGELFF. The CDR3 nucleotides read TGCGCCAGCAGCTTGGGGCGAGGGGCGAACACCGGGGAGCTGTTTTTT.

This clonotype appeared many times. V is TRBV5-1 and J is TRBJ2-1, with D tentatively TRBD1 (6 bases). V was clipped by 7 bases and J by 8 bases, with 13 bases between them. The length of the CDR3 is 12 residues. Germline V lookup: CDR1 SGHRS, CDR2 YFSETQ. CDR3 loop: CASASGDDEQFF. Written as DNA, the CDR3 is TGCGCCAGCGCCTCAGGGGACGATGAGCAGTTCTTC. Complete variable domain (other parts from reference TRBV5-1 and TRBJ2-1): KAGVTQTPRYLIKTRGQQVTLSCSPISGHRSVSWYQQTPGQGLQFLFEYFSETQRNKGNFPGRFSGRQFSNSRSEMNVSTLELGDSALYLCASASGDDEQFFGPGTRLTVL.

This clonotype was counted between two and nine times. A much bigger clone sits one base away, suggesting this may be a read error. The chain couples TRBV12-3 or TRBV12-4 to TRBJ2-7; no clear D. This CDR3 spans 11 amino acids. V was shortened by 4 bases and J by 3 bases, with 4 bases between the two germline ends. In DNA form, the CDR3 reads TGTGCCAGCAGTTCCCGCTACGAGCAGTACTTC. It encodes CASSSRYEQYF.

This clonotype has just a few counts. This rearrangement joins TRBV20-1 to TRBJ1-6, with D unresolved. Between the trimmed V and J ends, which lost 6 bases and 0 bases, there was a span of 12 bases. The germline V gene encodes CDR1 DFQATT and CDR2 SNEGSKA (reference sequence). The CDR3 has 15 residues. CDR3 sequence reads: CSAARGSSYNSPLHF. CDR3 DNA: TGCAGTGCAGCAAGAGGGAGCTCCTATAATTCACCCCTCCACTTT.

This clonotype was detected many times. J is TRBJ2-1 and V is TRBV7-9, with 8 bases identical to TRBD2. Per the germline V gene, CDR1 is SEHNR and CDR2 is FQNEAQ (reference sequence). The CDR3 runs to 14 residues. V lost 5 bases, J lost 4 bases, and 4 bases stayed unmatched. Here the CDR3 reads CASSLGGVYNEQFF. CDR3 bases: TGTGCCAGCAGCCTCGGGGGGGTTTACAATGAGCAGTTCTTC. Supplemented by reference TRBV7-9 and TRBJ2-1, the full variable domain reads DTGVSQNPRHKITKRGQNVTFRCDPISEHNRLYWYRQTLGQGPEFLTYFQNEAQLEKSRLLSDRFSAERPKGSFSTLEIQRTEQGDSAMYLCASSLGGVYNEQFFGPGTRLTVL.

CDR3 region: CASRITQSSAYEQYF. CDR3 DNA: TGTGCCAGCAGGATAACCCAATCCAGCGCCTACGAGCAGTACTTC. This chain links TRBV12-3 or TRBV12-4 with TRBJ2-7; D uncertain. The V end was cut by 6 bases, the J end by 2 bases, with 17 bases between. CDR3 size: 15 residues.

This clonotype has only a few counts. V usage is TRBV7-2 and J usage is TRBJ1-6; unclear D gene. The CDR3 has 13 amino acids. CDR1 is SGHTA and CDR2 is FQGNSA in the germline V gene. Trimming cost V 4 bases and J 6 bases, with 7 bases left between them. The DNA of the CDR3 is TGTGCCAGCAGCTACAACTTTAATTCACCCCTCCACTTT. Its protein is CASSYNFNSPLHF.

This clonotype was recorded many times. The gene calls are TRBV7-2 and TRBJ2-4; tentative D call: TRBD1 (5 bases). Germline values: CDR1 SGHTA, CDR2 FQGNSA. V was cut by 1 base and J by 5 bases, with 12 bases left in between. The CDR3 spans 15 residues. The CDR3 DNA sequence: TGTGCCAGCAGCTTAGATCAGGGCGGCCAAAACATTCAGTACTTC. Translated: CASSLDQGGQNIQYF.

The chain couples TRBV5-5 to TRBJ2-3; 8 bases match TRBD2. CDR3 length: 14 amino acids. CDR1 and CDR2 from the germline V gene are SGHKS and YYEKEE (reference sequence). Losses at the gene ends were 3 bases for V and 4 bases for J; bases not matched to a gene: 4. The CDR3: CASSSDGGADTQYF. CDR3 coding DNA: TGTGCCAGCAGCTCAGACGGGGGGGCAGATACGCAGTATTTT.

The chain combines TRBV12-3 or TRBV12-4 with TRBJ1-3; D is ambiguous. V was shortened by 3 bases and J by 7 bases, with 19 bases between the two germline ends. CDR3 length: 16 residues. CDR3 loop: CASSFSLRAPRNTIYF. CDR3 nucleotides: TGTGCCAGCAGTTTTTCCCTCCGAGCACCTAGGAACACCATATATTTT.

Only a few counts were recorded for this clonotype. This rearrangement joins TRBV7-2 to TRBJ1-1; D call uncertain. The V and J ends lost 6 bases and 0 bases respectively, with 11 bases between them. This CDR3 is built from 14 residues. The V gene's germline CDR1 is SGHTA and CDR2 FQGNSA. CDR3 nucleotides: TGTGCCAGCAGTCCCACCTGGCTGAACACTGAAGCTTTCTTT. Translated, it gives CASSPTWLNTEAFF. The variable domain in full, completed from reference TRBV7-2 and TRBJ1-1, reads GAGVSQSPSNKVTEKGKDVELRCDPISGHTALYWYRQSLGQGLEFLIYFQGNSAPDKSGLPSDRFSAERTGGSVSTLTIQRTQQEDSAVYLCASSPTWLNTEAFFGQGTRLTVV.

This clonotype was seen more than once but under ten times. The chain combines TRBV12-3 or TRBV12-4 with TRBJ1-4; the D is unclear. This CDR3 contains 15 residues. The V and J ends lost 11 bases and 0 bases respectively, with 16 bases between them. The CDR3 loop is CAAPPGPSTNEKLFF. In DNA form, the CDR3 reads TGTGCCGCCCCGCCCGGGCCATCAACTAATGAAAAACTGTTTTTT.

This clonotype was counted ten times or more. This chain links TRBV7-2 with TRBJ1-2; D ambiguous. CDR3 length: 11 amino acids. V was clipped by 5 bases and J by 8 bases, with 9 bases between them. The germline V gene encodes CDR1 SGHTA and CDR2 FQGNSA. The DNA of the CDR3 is TGTGCCAGCAGCCCTGGTCCCGGCTACACCTTC. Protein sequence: CASSPGPGYTF.